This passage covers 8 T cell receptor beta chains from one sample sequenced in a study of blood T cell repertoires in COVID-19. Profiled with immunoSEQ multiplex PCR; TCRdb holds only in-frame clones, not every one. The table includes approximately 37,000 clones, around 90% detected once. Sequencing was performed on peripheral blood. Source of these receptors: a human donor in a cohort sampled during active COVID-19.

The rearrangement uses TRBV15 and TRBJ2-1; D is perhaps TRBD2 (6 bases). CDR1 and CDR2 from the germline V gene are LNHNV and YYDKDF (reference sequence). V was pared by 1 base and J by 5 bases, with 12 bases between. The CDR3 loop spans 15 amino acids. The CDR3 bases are TGTGCCACCAGCAGAGGACCCAGCGGGCACAATGAGCAGTTCTTC. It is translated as CATSRGPSGHNEQFF.

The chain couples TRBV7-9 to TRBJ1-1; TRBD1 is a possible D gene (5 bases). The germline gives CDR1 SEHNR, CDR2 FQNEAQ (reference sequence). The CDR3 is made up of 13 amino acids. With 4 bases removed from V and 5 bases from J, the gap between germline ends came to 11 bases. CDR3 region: CASSSSKGTEAFF. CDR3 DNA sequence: TGTGCCAGCAGCTCGTCCAAGGGGACTGAAGCTTTCTTT.

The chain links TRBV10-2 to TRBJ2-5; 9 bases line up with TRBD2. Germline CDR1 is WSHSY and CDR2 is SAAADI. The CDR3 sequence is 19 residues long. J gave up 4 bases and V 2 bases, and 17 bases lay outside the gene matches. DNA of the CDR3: TGCGCCAGCAGTGAGATCCCGGGGGCGGGAGGGCCCTCCGGAGAGACCCAGTACTTC. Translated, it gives CASSEIPGAGGPSGETQYF.

The CDR3 DNA follows: TGTGCCAGCAGCATTCGCGGGGGACTGTACAATGAGCAGTTCTTC. Its protein is CASSIRGGLYNEQFF. J is TRBJ2-1 and V is TRBV11-1, with 7 bases identical to TRBD2. Germline-derived CDR1 and CDR2 are SGHAT and FQDESV (reference sequence). The CDR3 is made up of 15 amino acids. The trim removed 5 bases at V and 4 bases at J, leaving 8 bases unmatched. The full variable domain, completed using reference TRBV11-1 and TRBJ2-1, is EAEVAQSPRYKITEKSQAVAFWCDPISGHATLYWYRQILGQGPELLVQFQDESVVDDSQLPKDRFSAERLKGVDSTLKIQPAELGDSAMYLCASSIRGGLYNEQFFGPGTRLTVL.

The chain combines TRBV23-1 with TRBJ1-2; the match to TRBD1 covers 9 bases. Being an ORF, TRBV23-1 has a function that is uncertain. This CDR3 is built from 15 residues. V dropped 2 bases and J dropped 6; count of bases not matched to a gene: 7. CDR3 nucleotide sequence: TGCGCCAGCAGTCAAGTCGACAGGGGGTCTCATGGCTACACCTTC. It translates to CASSQVDRGSHGYTF.

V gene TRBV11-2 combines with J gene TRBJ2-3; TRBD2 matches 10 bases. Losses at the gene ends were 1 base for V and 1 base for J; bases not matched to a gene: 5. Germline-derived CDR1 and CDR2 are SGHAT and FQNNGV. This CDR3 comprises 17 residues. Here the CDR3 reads CASSLGVTSGRTDTQYF. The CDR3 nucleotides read TGTGCCAGCAGCTTAGGCGTGACTAGCGGGCGCACAGATACGCAGTATTTT.

The CDR3 nucleotides read TGTGCCAGCAGCTCCCAGGTACTAGCGGGCCTCACAGATACGCAGTATTTT. This codes for CASSSQVLAGLTDTQYF. The chain has TRBV11-2 and TRBJ2-3, with TRBD2 identical over 9 bases. In germline, CDR1 is SGHAT, CDR2 FQNNGV. Trimming cost V 4 bases and J 2 bases; bases outside gene matches: 10. The CDR3 is 17 residues long.

The DNA for the CDR3 is TGTGCCAGCAGGGGACAGGGCGGTTCACCCCTCCACTTT. Its translation is CASRGQGGSPLHF. The V and J genes are TRBV2 and TRBJ1-6; 9 bases map to TRBD1. The CDR3 has 13 residues. CDR1 and CDR2 from the germline V gene are SNHLY and FYNNEI. Losses at the gene ends were 6 bases for V and 9 bases for J; bases not matched to a gene: 3.